The T cell receptor (beta chain) described here comes from a study of human T cells and chemical hapten exposure (dated by TCRdb to about 2021). With respect to the entire study: For sensitization, 2% DPC in acetone was applied to a roughly 2 cm by roughly 2 cm area of upper inner arm skin. Weekly therapeutic DPC doses were additionally applied to the scalp of patients throughout the roughly 26-week study period. Patch testing was done on the upper back using Finn chambers containing 0.01% DPC, and results were scored after 6 days according to International Contact Dermatitis Research Group standards. Most of the patients in the cohort were female, and the cohort covered alopecia areata with under or over 50% scalp involvement, alopecia totalis and alopecia universalis. The libraries were sequenced as a pool, and the TCR yield per sample differed mostly because of small variations in library volumes within the pool. The study tracked peripheral blood TCR repertoire changes in vivo during primary and secondary sensitization to the hapten diphenylcyclopropenone (DPC) in alopecia patients. Blood samples were taken from patients before sensitization (week 0) and then at 2, 6 and about 24 weeks after DPC sensitization. Blood for TCR sequencing was provided by twenty-nine alopecia patients at one to four time points (pre-sensitization, 2, 6 and 24 weeks). Summary of the overall study and its limitations: Patch test score was positively correlated with the number of PT1 expanded TCRs, with significance at thresholds 8, 16 and 32 but not at 4. Repeated subsampling changed both the strength of the expansion versus patch-test correlation and the threshold at which the correlation became significant. Significantly more large CDR3 similarity clusters were formed by expanded TCRs than by pre-sensitization or healthy control sets, consistent with antigen-driven responses. All patients had alopecia, a presumed autoimmune disease, so their immune response might differ from that of healthy individuals. DPC sensitization did not change the number of TCRs with a frequency above 1 in 1000, and there was no evidence of changes in global repertoire structure.

The protocol used for the library was RACE. The sequencer listed for this sample is NextSeq 500. During library preparation, unique molecular identifiers were attached to individual cDNA molecules so that TCRs could be counted in a quantitative, reproducible way. Each blood RNA sample was used to sequence both TCR alpha and TCR beta chains. Turning to the authors' computational methods: The median number of TCRs per sample was over 85,000, ranging from about 23,224 to 750,000. The Decombinator software suite was used to annotate the V, J and CDR3 of the TCR reads. For PS versus PT1 abundance plots, all samples were subsampled to the same number of TCRs (28,000). Expanded TCRs were defined as absent before sensitization and observed at least eight times at the 2-week time point. The public sequencing data were trimmed at Q25 with fastp and processed into clonotypes with MiXCR by TCRdb, which kept only in-frame beta chains. Rows with a matching CDR3 protein are joined into one entry that keeps the most common DNA and genes. The V and J calls and clone size come from TCRdb's table, not from the authors' own analysis. In all, the sample holds tens of thousands of distinct CDR3 sequences, and around 9.6% of those were seen once. The ten largest clones represent around 3.9% of the sample.

The CDR3 sequence holds 11 residues, the cysteine and phenylalanine included. Only CDR3 DNA remains: 33 bases, in frame from the first base. In the germline V gene, CDR1 corresponds to ENHRY and CDR2 to SYGVKD. V trim: 7 bases; J trim: 6 bases; unmatched bases: 2. Explained via the paper, the time point label denotes: pre-sensitization, week 0. The sample's treatment or condition label, decoded: therapeutic diphenylcyclopropenone sensitization with weekly scalp DPC. At each patch-test visit, blood was drawn before the patch test was applied. Eligible patients were aged 18 to 70, diagnosed with alopecia, deemed suitable for DPC therapy, and excluded if pregnant. Total RNA was extracted from unfractionated whole blood that had been collected in Tempus Blood RNA tubes. This clonotype appeared many times. Its recognized antigen is unknown. One base away there is no much larger clone; base qualities are not given.

Source: whole blood, taken in connection with sensitization to the hapten diphenylcyclopropenone (DPC). The clonotype comes from a middle-aged woman with alopecia areata. Some clones in this sample may be carry-over from other donors' samples. The rearrangement combines TRBV10-3 with TRBJ1-2; TRBD1 aligns with 7 central bases. DNA sequence: TGTGCCATCACAGGGGGAAATGGCTACACCTTC. Translated, this gives CAITGGNGYTF.